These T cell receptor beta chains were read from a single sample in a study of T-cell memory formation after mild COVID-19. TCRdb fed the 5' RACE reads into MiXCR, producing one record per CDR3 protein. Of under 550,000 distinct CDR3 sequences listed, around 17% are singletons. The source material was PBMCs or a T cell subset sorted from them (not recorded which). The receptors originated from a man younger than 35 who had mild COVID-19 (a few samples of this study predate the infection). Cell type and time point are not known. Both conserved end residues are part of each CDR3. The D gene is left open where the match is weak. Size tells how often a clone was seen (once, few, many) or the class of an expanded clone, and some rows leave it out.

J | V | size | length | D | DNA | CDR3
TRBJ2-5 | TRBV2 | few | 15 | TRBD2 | TGTGCCAGCAGATCGACTAGCGGGGGGGGAAAGACCCAGTACTTC | CASRSTSGGGKTQYF
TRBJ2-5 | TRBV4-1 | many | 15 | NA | TGCGCCAGCAGCCAAGAATATTCCGGACAAGAGACCCAGTACTTC | CASSQEYSGQETQYF
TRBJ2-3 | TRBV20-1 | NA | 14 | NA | TGCAGTGCCGTCTATACACTCGAACCAGATACGCAGTATTTT | CSAVYTLEPDTQYF
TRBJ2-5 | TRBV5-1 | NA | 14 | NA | TGCGCCAGCAGCTTGGGTGATTCCTCAGAGACCCAGTACTTC | CASSLGDSSETQYF
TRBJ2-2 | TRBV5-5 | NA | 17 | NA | TGTGCCAGCAGCTTGGAATGGCAGGGGCCAGGCACCGGGGAGCTGTTTTTT | CASSLEWQGPGTGELFF
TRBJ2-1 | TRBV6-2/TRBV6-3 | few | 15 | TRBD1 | TGTGCCAGCAGTCGATCCAGGACAGGGGGCAATGAGCAGTTCTTC | CASSRSRTGGNEQFF
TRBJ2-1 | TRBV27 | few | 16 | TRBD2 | TGTGCCAGCAGTTTTTTAGGCGGGGGAATCGCCCGTGAGCAGTTCTTC | CASSFLGGGIAREQFF
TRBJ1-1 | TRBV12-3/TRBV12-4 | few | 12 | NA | TGTGCCAGCAGTCTACAGTTCACTGAAGCTTTCTTT | CASSLQFTEAFF
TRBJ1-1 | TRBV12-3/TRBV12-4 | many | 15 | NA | TGTGCCAGCAGTTTACGGCCAGGGAGACACACTGAAGCTTTCTTT | CASSLRPGRHTEAFF
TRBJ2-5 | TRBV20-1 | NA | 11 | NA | TGCAGTGCGGATAGTTGGGAGACCCAGTACTTC | CSADSWETQYF
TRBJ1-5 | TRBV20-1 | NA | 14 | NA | TGCAGTGCTAGAGATGGAGGTAGGAACCAGCCCCAGCATTTT | CSARDGGRNQPQHF
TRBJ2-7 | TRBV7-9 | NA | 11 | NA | TGTGCCAGCAGCGCCCCCTACGAGCAGTACTTC | CASSAPYEQYF
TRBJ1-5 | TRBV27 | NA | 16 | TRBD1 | TGTGCCAGCAGTTTATCAAGGACAGGGCCCCGGTCGCCCCAGCATTTT | CASSLSRTGPRSPQHF
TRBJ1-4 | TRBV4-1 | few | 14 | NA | TGCGCCAGCAGCCAAGTGGCAGATAATGAAAAACTGTTTTTT | CASSQVADNEKLFF
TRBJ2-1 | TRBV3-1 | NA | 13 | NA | TGTGCCAGCAGCCAACCCGTGCCTCTGGCGCAGTTCTTC | CASSQPVPLAQFF
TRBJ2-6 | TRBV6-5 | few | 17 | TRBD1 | TGTGCCAGCAGCCGGACAGGGCTGTTTTCTGGGGCCAACGTCCTGACTTTC | CASSRTGLFSGANVLTF
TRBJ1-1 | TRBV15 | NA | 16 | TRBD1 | TGTGCCACCAGCAGAGATCCTCGGACAGGGGGCACTGAAGCTTTCTTT | CATSRDPRTGGTEAFF
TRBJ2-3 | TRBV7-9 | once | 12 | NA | TGTGCCGCTAAGAGTGGAGGGGATACGCAGTATTTT | CAAKSGGDTQYF
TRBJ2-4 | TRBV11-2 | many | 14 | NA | TGTGCCAGCAGCCTTGAAGGATCCCAAAACATTCAGTACTTC | CASSLEGSQNIQYF
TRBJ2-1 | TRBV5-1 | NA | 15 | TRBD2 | TGCGCCAGCAGCAACTTAGCGGGGGGGCCTGACGAGCAGTTCTTC | CASSNLAGGPDEQFF
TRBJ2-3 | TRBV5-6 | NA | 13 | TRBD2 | TGTGCCAGCCGGACTAGTCACACAGATACGCAGTATTTT | CASRTSHTDTQYF
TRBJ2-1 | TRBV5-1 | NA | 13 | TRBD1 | TGCGCCAGCAGCAAGACAGGGTGGAATGAGCAGTTCTTC | CASSKTGWNEQFF
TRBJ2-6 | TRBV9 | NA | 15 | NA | TGTGCCAGCAGCGTAGATCCATCTGCGGCCAACGTCCTGACTTTC | CASSVDPSAANVLTF
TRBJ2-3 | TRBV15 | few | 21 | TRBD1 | TGTGCCACCAGCAGAGATCGGGGGGTCCCTCAGGACAGGGGGCGCTTAGATACGCAGTATTTT | CATSRDRGVPQDRGRLDTQYF
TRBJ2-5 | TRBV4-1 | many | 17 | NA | TGCGCCAGCAGCCAAGAGTCTTGGGGTAGGGGCCCGGAGACCCAGTACTTC | CASSQESWGRGPETQYF
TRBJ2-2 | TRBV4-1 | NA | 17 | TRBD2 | TGCGCCAGCAGCCAAGAGGGACTAGCGCCGAACACCGGGGAGCTGTTTTTT | CASSQEGLAPNTGELFF
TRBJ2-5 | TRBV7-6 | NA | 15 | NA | TGTGCCAGCAGCCCTCTTGCCTACGTGCAAGAGACCCAGTACTTC | CASSPLAYVQETQYF
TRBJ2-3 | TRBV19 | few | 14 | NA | TGTGCCAGTAGCCCGGGGTCTAGCACAGATACGCAGTATTTT | CASSPGSSTDTQYF
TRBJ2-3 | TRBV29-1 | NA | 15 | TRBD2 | TGCAGCGCCCGACGACTAGCGGATAGCACAGATACGCAGTATTTT | CSARRLADSTDTQYF
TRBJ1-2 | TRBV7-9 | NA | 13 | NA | TGTGCCAGCAGCTTAGCTGGGAAGGCTGGCTACACCTTC | CASSLAGKAGYTF
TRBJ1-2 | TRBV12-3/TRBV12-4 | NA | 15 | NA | TGTGCCAGCAGTCTAGTCCTCCAGGGTAGCTATGGCTACACCTTC | CASSLVLQGSYGYTF
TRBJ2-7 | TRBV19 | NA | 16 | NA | TGTGCCAGTAGCACTTGGCTGCCAGGGAGCTCCTACGAGCAGTACTTC | CASSTWLPGSSYEQYF
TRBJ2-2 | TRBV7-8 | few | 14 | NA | TGTGCCAGCAGCTTAGCTTGGTACACCGGGGAGCTGTTTTTT | CASSLAWYTGELFF
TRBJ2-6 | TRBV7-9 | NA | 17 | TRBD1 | TGTGCCAGCAGCCCCCGGTCACAGGGGTCTGGGGCCAACGTCCTGACTTTC | CASSPRSQGSGANVLTF
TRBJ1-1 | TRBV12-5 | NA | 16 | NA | TGTGCTAGTGGTTTGGTCGGGGCCACCTTGAACACTGAAGCTTTCTTT | CASGLVGATLNTEAFF
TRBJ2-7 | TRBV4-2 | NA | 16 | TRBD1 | TGTGCCAGCAGCCAAGATGAACAGGGGCGCCACTACGAGCAGTACTTC | CASSQDEQGRHYEQYF
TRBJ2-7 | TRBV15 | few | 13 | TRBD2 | TGTGCCACCAGCAGGACTAGCGGGACCGAGCAGTACTTC | CATSRTSGTEQYF
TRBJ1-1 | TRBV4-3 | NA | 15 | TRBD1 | TGCGCCAGCAGCCTTCACAGGGGGGGTAACACTGAAGCTTTCTTT | CASSLHRGGNTEAFF
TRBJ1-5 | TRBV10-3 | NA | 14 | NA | TGTGCCATCAGTGAGTCGAATGGTAATCAGCCCCAGCATTTT | CAISESNGNQPQHF
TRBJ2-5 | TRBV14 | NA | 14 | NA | TGTGCCAGCAGCAAGTTACAGGTAGAAGAGACCCAGTACTTC | CASSKLQVEETQYF
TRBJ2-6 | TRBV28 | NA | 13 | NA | TGTGTAACTGGGAGACCTGGGGCCAACGTCCTGACTTTC | CVTGRPGANVLTF
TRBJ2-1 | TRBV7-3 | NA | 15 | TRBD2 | TGTGCCAGCAGTCCCGGGACTAGCATCTACAATGAGCAGTTCTTC | CASSPGTSIYNEQFF
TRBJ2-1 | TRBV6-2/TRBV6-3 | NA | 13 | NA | TGTGCCAGCAGAACCCAGGTCTGGAATGAGCAGTTCTTC | CASRTQVWNEQFF
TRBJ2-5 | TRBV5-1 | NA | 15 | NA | TGCGCCAGCAGCTTGTCACCAGGGTGGGGAGAGACCCAGTACTTC | CASSLSPGWGETQYF
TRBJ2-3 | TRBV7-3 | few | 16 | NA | TGTGCCAGCAACTTACAGGGCACCTTACCCGCAGATACGCAGTATTTT | CASNLQGTLPADTQYF
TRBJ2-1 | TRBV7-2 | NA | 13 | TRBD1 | TGTGCCAGCAGCTTCAGGGGGCAAGGCGAGCAGTTCTTC | CASSFRGQGEQFF
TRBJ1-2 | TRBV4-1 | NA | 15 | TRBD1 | TGCGCCAGCAGCCAACACCTGGACAGGGACTATGGCTACACCTTC | CASSQHLDRDYGYTF